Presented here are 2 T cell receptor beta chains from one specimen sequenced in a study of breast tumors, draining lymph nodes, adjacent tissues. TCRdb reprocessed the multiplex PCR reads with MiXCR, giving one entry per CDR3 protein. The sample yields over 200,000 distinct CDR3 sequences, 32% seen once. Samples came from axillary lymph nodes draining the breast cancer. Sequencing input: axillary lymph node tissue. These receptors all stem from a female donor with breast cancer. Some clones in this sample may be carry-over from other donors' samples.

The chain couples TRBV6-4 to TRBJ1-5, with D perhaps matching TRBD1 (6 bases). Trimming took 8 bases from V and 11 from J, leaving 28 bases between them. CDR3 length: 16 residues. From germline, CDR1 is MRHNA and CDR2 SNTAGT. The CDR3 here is CASVGGAGSLQETQHF. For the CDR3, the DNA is TGTGCCAGCGTGGGGGGGGCAGGGAGTCTCCAAGAGACCCAGCATTTT.

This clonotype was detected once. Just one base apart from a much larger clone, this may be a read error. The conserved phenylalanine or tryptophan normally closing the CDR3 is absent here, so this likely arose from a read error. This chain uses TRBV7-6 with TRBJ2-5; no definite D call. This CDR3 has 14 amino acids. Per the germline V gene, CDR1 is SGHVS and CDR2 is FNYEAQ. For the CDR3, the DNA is TGTGCCAGCAGCTCTAACAGCCTCCAAGAGTCCCAGTACCTC. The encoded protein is CASSSNSLQESQYL.